This TCR beta chain was recorded in a study of blood T cell repertoires in COVID-19 (dated by TCRdb to 2020 to 2022). About the full investigation: Samples covering the acute and convalescent phases of COVID-19 were provided by collaborators in the United States, Italy and Spain. The material from the prospective study consisted of cDNA or gDNA derived from T cells, B-cell-depleted T cells, or PBMCs. Deeply sampled blood TCRbeta repertoires from subjects exposed to, actively infected with, or recovered from COVID-19 were included in the dataset. The repertoires were released in a freely available public database intended as a resource for research on the immune response to SARS-CoV-2. Samples were obtained from the ongoing ImmuneRACE study (first 160 participants) and from 950 to 1,500 subjects provided by 6 global collaborators. The sample metadata nearly always contained a de-identified subject ID, COVID-19 status, age in years and sex. Where HLA class I and class II types were available, the types were taken from metadata supplied by the sample provider, not from assay-based typing. Overall study outcomes, separate from this receptor: The quantity of clinical and demographic metadata differed by source and by participant and was supplied without curation.

Turning to this clone: The clone's antigen remains unknown. Base qualities are not at hand, and no much larger clone is one base apart.

Whole blood was collected in K2EDTA tubes by collaborating institutions according to the institutions' own protocols. Collaborator samples were shipped for TCRbeta analysis as frozen whole blood, isolated PBMCs, or DNA extracted from either sample type. CDR1 and CDR2, looked up from the germline V gene (reference sequence), are MNHNY and SVGAGI. The V end loses 6 bases and the J end loses 2 bases, and a stretch of 16 bases separates them. Including cysteine and phenylalanine, the CDR3 has 15 amino acids. Only the CDR3 DNA is retained, 45 bases long and in frame from the first base. The immunoSEQ Assay, a bias-controlled multiplex PCR, was used to amplify TCRbeta CDR3 regions from genomic DNA. Per the source publication's procedure: The number of nucleated cells in each sample was estimated from the amplification of reference gene primers within the assay. To quantify the absolute abundance of each unique TCRbeta CDR3 rearrangement, sequence reads were collapsed and filtered. For each sample, productive Simpson clonality was calculated as the square root of Simpson's diversity index across productive rearrangements. Here the immuneACCESS table is served through TCRdb, limited to in-frame sequences with V and J called. Missing clones are a known gap in these copies; in checked studies unresolved V genes cover under half, and the rest lacks a known reason. V, J and clone size reflect that table, while D and trimming were determined from the DNA. Recorded for this sample are more than 300,000 clones; 65% to 85% of them occurred a single time. 1% to 1.5% of the sample belongs to the ten largest clones.

The source material was peripheral blood. The origin of this receptor is a woman aged 45 to 65 with acute or convalescent COVID-19. The receptor chain draws on TRBV6-6 and TRBJ1-1; possibly the D gene is TRBD1, per 5 matching bases. The CDR3 has the sequence CASSLGGGANTEAFF. At the DNA level, the sequence is TGTGCCAGCAGCCTCGGTGGCGGGGCTAACACTGAAGCTTTCTTT.